This TCR beta chain was identified during a study of beta chain features in type 1 diabetes. As for the study in general: Patients shared similar age, gender and cell yields with healthy donors.

Sequencing targeted expressed TCRB transcripts, as all isolated RNA had been reverse transcribed. Assay used: immunoSEQ multiplex PCR; TCRdb lists only in-frame clones, some missing. This table has fewer than 500,000 clones, more than 11% appearing once. Material: naive CD4+ T cells from blood. This TCR came from a man aged 25-40 years in good health.

The CDR3 reads CASSYRRGRGQETQYF. CDR3 DNA sequence: TGTGCCAGCAGTTACCGTCGCGGCAGGGGGCAAGAGACCCAGTACTTC. The V gene is TRBV6-5, the J gene TRBJ2-5; 7 bases map to TRBD1. This CDR3 contains 16 residues. V lost 2 bases and J lost 2; bases outside the gene matches: 8. The germline gives CDR1 MNHEY, CDR2 SVGAGI.